Sequencing of this TCR beta chain was carried out in a study of blood T cell repertoires in COVID-19. Across the study: The United States, Italy and Spain were the sources of the acute and convalescent COVID-19 samples. Nucleic acid was either cDNA or gDNA, and it came from T cells, B-cell-depleted T cells, or PBMCs.

In the source study's methods: Amplifying reference gene primers gave estimates of nucleated cell counts. The assay was immunoSEQ multiplex PCR, and TCRdb's table has in-frame clones only and misses some. V and J calls and clone size are copied from that table; D and trimming were computed from the DNA. The table shows fewer than 300,000 clones, with about 80% occurring only once. CDR3 length: 14 residues. Losses at the gene ends were 6 bases for V and 7 bases for J; bases not matched to a gene: 10. Germline CDR1 and CDR2: SEHNR and FQNEAQ (reference sequence). This receptor was taken from a woman older than 75 with acute or convalescent COVID-19. Sequences were obtained from peripheral blood. The rearrangement joins TRBV7-9 to TRBJ1-2, with 8 nucleotides matching TRBD1. As DNA, the CDR3 is TGTGCCAGCAGTCCTACCGGGACAGGTCGTGGCTACACCTTC. Translating gives CASSPTGTGRGYTF. The variable domain in full, with the rest retrieved from reference TRBV7-9 and TRBJ1-2, is DTGVSQNPRHKITKRGQNVTFRCDPISEHNRLYWYRQTLGQGPEFLTYFQNEAQLEKSRLLSDRFSAERPKGSFSTLEIQRTEQGDSAMYLCASSPTGTGRGYTFGSGTRLTVV.